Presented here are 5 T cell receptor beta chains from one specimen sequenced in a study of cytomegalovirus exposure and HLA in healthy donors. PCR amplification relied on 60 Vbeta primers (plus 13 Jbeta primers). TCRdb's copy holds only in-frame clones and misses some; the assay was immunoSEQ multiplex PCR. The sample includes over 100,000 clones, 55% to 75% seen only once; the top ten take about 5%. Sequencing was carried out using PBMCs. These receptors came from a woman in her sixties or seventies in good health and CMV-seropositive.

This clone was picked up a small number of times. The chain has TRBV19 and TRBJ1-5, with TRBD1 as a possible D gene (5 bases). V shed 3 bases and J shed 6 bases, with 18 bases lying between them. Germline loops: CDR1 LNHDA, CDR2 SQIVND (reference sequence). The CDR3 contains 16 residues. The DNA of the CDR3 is TGTGCCAGTAGTATTTCGTGGGGGGTAAGGGGTCAGCCCCAGCATTTT. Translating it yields CASSISWGVRGQPQHF.

CDR3 DNA sequence: TGTGCCTGGAGTGTACAGGGGCTAGATTTTGGGACTGAAGCTTTCTTT. It encodes CAWSVQGLDFGTEAFF. This chain connects TRBV30 to TRBJ1-1, with 7 bases lining up with TRBD1. The CDR3 sequence is 16 residues long. From germline, CDR1 is GTSNPN and CDR2 SVGIG (reference sequence). Trimming took 0 bases from V and 5 from J; bases not matched to a gene: 12.

DNA for the CDR3: TGCGCCAGCAGCTTGCGGGAGAACACTGAAGCTTTCTTT. This encodes CASSLRENTEAFF. The gene calls are TRBV5-1 and TRBJ1-1; no definite D call. The CDR3 extends over 13 amino acids. V lost 1 base and J 1 base, leaving 5 bases between the germline ends. The germline V gene encodes CDR1 SGHRS and CDR2 YFSETQ.

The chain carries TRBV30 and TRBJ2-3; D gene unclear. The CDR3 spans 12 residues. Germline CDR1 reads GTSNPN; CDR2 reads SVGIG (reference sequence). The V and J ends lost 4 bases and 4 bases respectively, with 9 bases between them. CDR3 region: CAWTPSSDTQYF. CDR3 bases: TGTGCCTGGACCCCCTCTTCAGATACGCAGTATTTT.

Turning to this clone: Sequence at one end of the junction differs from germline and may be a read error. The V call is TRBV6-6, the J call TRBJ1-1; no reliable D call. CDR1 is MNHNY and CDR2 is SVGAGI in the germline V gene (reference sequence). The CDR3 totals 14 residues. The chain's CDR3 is CASSLEARNTGAFF. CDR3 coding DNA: TGTGCCAGCAGTTTAGAGGCGAGGAACACTGGAGCTTTCTTT.